One TCR beta chain is described in this entry. This sample was included in a study of blood T cell repertoires in COVID-19. Looking at the study overall: The analysed material was cDNA or gDNA that came from T cells, B-cell-depleted T cells, or PBMCs.

Repertoires were generated with immunoSEQ multiplex PCR, while TCRdb's copy carries only in-frame clones and drops some. The sample records roughly 150,000 clones, roughly 80% being singletons. Seattle enrolled patients during active infection and tracked them longitudinally. Trimming removed 0 bases from V and 9 bases from J, with 7 bases in between. This CDR3 contains 12 residues. In germline, CDR1 is SGHDT, CDR2 YYEEEE. The sequence was obtained from a woman aged 80 or over with COVID-19, enrolled during active disease. The sample taken for sequencing was peripheral blood. This chain uses TRBV5-6 with TRBJ1-5; no clear D. CDR3 loop: CASSLVSGPQHF. CDR3 DNA: TGTGCCAGCAGCTTGGTCTCGGGGCCCCAGCATTTT.